Listed here are 30 T cell receptor beta chains from one sample, sequenced in a study of persistence of HIV-infected CD4 T cells. Overlapping HIV-1 Gag 15-mer peptides at around 0.91 ug per peptide per mL were used. Memory cells lacking CD40L and CD69 with high CD45RO were sorted. No antigen is known for these receptors. Sequencing used immunoSEQ version 4 in survey mode. Repertoires were generated with immunoSEQ multiplex PCR, while TCRdb's copy carries only in-frame clones and drops some. The sample has some 40,000 clones, 85% seen once. Sequenced here: cultured CD4+ T cells from PBMCs, sampled from a patient who received antiretroviral therapy. The receptor source for this set is an adult with HIV. The donor label of this sample is uncertain.

The chain recombines TRBV18 with TRBJ2-7; 12 nucleotides match TRBD2. The V and J ends lost 6 bases and 7 bases, in that order; junction bases with no gene match: 10. The CDR3 runs 15 residues. Germline V gene sequence: CDR1 KGHSH, CDR2 LQKENI. The CDR3: CASSPPSGGAEEQYF. Here the CDR3 DNA reads TGTGCCAGCTCTCCTCCTAGCGGGGGGGCGGAGGAGCAGTACTTC. The full variable domain, its missing parts supplied by reference TRBV18 and TRBJ2-7, is NAGVMQNPRHLVRRRGQEARLRCSPMKGHSHVYWYRQLPEEGLKFMVYLQKENIIDESGMPKERFSAEFPKEGPSILRIQQVVRGDSAAYFCASSPPSGGAEEQYFGPGTRLTVT.

This chain links TRBV10-3 with TRBJ2-7, with a possible D match to TRBD1 (5 bases). V was shortened by 0 bases and J by 2 bases, with 8 bases between the two germline ends. Germline CDR1 is ENHRY and CDR2 is SYGVKD. This CDR3 spans 14 amino acids. The CDR3 DNA sequence: TGTGCCATCAGTGAGTCCAAGGACACCTACGAGCAGTACTTC. The encoded protein is CAISESKDTYEQYF.

The CDR3 sequence: CSVSPGPQGGEQFF. The CDR3 DNA reads TGCAGCGTTTCCCCGGGTCCCCAGGGGGGTGAGCAGTTCTTC. The chain links TRBV29-1 to TRBJ2-1; maybe TRBD1 (7 bases). Between the trimmed V and J ends, which lost 5 bases and 9 bases, there was a span of 20 bases. Germline-derived CDR1 and CDR2 are SQVTM and ANQGSEA. The CDR3 consists of 14 residues.

This chain uses TRBV5-1 with TRBJ1-3; 9 bases match TRBD1. This CDR3 spans 15 amino acids. The V gene's germline CDR1 is SGHRS and CDR2 YFSETQ. The V gene end was trimmed by 3 bases and the J gene end by 6 bases; junction bases not matched to a gene: 7. The CDR3 sequence is CASSSTGGPANTIYF. CDR3 sequence (DNA): TGCGCCAGCAGCTCCACAGGGGGCCCAGCAAACACCATATATTTT.

The chain employs TRBV5-1 and TRBJ2-1; TRBD1 agrees at 8 bases. Per germline, CDR1 SGHRS and CDR2 YFSETQ. The junction had 9 bases not matched to a gene; V was cut back by 0 bases and J by 7 bases. CDR3 length: 16 residues. The CDR3 bases are TGCGCCAGCAGCTTGGACTCTTCAGGGGGCCGGAATGAGCAGTTCTTC. Encoded protein: CASSLDSSGGRNEQFF. Using reference TRBV5-1 and TRBJ2-1 for the parts outside the CDR3, the full variable domain is KAGVTQTPRYLIKTRGQQVTLSCSPISGHRSVSWYQQTPGQGLQFLFEYFSETQRNKGNFPGRFSGRQFSNSRSEMNVSTLELGDSALYLCASSLDSSGGRNEQFFGPGTRLTVL.

The chain is built from TRBV5-6 and TRBJ2-7, with D hard to call. CDR3 size: 11 residues. CDR1 is SGHDT, CDR2 YYEEEE, per germline. Trimming removed 5 bases from V and 2 bases from J, with 5 bases in between. DNA of the CDR3: TGTGCCAGCAGGTCGGCCTACGAGCAGTACTTC. Translating it yields CASRSAYEQYF.

The chain combines TRBV15 with TRBJ2-5; D might be TRBD2 (5 bases). The CDR3 length is 15 residues. In germline, CDR1 is LNHNV, CDR2 YYDKDF (reference sequence). V lost 1 base to trimming and J lost 5 bases, with 14 bases between them. CDR3 loop: CATSRAGGSLETQYF. CDR3 DNA sequence: TGTGCCACCAGCAGAGCCGGAGGCAGTCTGGAGACCCAGTACTTC.

The rearrangement joins TRBV9 to TRBJ2-2, with 7 positions matching TRBD1. J gave up 8 bases and V 1 base, and 11 bases lay outside the gene matches. The CDR3 is 16 amino acids. CDR1 and CDR2 from the germline V gene are SGDLS and YYNGEE. CDR3 nucleotides: TGTGCCAGCAGCGTAACAGGGGCCCCCCGGGGTGGGGAGCTGTTTTTT. Protein: CASSVTGAPRGGELFF.

The gene calls are TRBV5-1 and TRBJ1-4; possibly TRBD1 for D (5 bases). Germline-derived CDR1 and CDR2 are SGHRS and YFSETQ. The V and J ends lost 0 bases and 5 bases respectively, with 20 bases between them. The length of the CDR3 is 18 residues. The CDR3 here is CASSLEPSAAGRNEKLFF. Written as DNA, the CDR3 is TGCGCCAGCAGCTTGGAACCCTCCGCCGCAGGGCGGAATGAAAAACTGTTTTTT.

The chain carries TRBV2 and TRBJ1-6, with TRBD1 identical over 7 bases. CDR1 is SNHLY and CDR2 is FYNNEI in the germline V gene. The CDR3 is 14 residues long. Germline trimming cut 5 bases from V and 7 bases from J; bases unmatched to any gene: 5. The chain's CDR3 is CASSLQGSNSPLHF. The DNA of the CDR3 is TGTGCCAGCAGTCTACAGGGGTCCAATTCACCCCTCCACTTT.

J is TRBJ1-4 and V is TRBV4-2; D gene unclear. Germline CDR1 reads LGHNA; CDR2 reads YNFKEQ. V lost 8 bases and J 10 bases, leaving 23 bases between the germline ends. CDR3 length: 15 residues. CDR3 in amino acids: CASGSDVGHGGKLFF. The CDR3 DNA reads TGTGCCAGCGGTTCTGACGTAGGGCATGGCGGAAAACTGTTTTTT.

The chain combines TRBV10-1 with TRBJ2-3; the D gene is possibly TRBD2 (6 bases). The germline V and J ends were trimmed by 8 bases and 2 bases, with 17 bases remaining between them. CDR3 length: 15 amino acids. CDR1 and CDR2 from the germline V gene are WNHNN and SYGVQD (reference sequence). The CDR3 DNA reads as TGCGCCAGCTCCCGGAGTAGCGGTTTCACAGATACGCAGTATTTT. As protein: CASSRSSGFTDTQYF.

The J gene is TRBJ2-7, the V gene TRBV28; D is possibly TRBD2 (5 bases). V shed 10 bases and J shed 1 base, with 8 bases lying between them. The CDR3 is made up of 11 amino acids. Germline CDR1 MDHEN, CDR2 SYDVKM. The CDR3 coding sequence is TGTGCCACGGGGAGTTCCTACGAGCAGTACTTC. Residues: CATGSSYEQYF. The full variable domain, rest sourced from reference TRBV28 and TRBJ2-7, is DVKVTQSSRYLVKRTGEKVFLECVQDMDHENMFWYRQDPGLGLRLIYFSYDVKMKEKGDIPEGYSVSREKKERFSLILESASTNQTSMYLCATGSSYEQYFGPGTRLTVT.

This rearrangement joins TRBV2 to TRBJ1-4; D unresolved. The V and J ends lost 6 bases and 7 bases respectively, with 9 bases between them. Germline V CDR1 and CDR2: SNHLY, FYNNEI. CDR3 length equals 12 residues. CDR3 in amino acids: CASRANIEKLFF. In DNA form, the CDR3 reads TGTGCCAGCAGGGCTAACATTGAAAAACTGTTTTTT. The whole variable domain, remainder taken from reference TRBV2 and TRBJ1-4, is EPEVTQTPSHQVTQMGQEVILRCVPISNHLYFYWYRQILGQKVEFLVSFYNNEISEKSEIFDDQFSVERPDGSNFTLKIRSTKLEDSAMYFCASRANIEKLFFGSGTQLSVL.

A remark on this clone: Distinct nucleotide sequences in the sample also encode this CDR3. V and J are TRBV3-1 (or the pseudogene TRBV3-2) and TRBJ2-2; D call uncertain. Per the germline V gene, CDR1 is LGHDT and CDR2 is YNNKEL (reference sequence). CDR3 length equals 12 residues. The V end lost 8 bases, the J end lost 1 base, and 5 bases lay between the germline ends. CDR3 loop: CASGRNTGELFF. CDR3 DNA sequence: TGTGCCAGCGGTAGGAACACCGGGGAGCTGTTTTTT.

V usage is TRBV9 and J usage is TRBJ1-2, with D maybe TRBD1 (5 bases). V lost 0 bases, J lost 2 bases, and 8 bases lay in between. Germline-derived CDR1 and CDR2 are SGDLS and YYNGEE. This CDR3 is built from 14 residues. The DNA for the CDR3 is TGTGCCAGCAGCGTAGAAGCAGGGAACTATGGCTACACCTTC. Residues: CASSVEAGNYGYTF.

The rearrangement uses TRBV6-5 and TRBJ1-2; 7 bases line up with TRBD1. V shed 6 bases and J 2 bases; nucleotides not matched to a gene: 9. This CDR3 comprises 15 residues. Germline lookup yields CDR1 MNHEY and CDR2 SVGAGI. The CDR3 nucleotides are TGTGCCAGCAGGGGAAGACAGGGAACGAACTATGGCTACACCTTC. Amino acids: CASRGRQGTNYGYTF.

The chain combines TRBV6-5 with TRBJ2-4, with 7 bases identical to TRBD1. The length of the CDR3 is 12 residues. Germline CDR1 and CDR2: MNHEY and SVGAGI. After removal of 5 bases from V and 7 bases from J, the junction contained 2 bases not matched to a gene. The CDR3 spells CASSRDSNIQYF. The CDR3 DNA is TGTGCCAGCAGTAGGGACAGCAACATTCAGTACTTC.

J is TRBJ1-2 and V is TRBV18, with a tentative D call TRBD1 (5 bases). The CDR3 has 12 amino acids. CDR1 is KGHSH, CDR2 LQKENI, per germline. V was shortened by 6 bases and J by 7 bases, with 12 bases between the two germline ends. In DNA form, the CDR3 reads TGTGCCAGCTCGGGGGACGGGGGTGGCTACACCTTC. It codes for CASSGDGGGYTF.

CDR3 DNA sequence: TGTGCCAGTACCATTAGCGGGGGGGGCGGAGATACGCAGTATTTT. Translating gives CASTISGGGGDTQYF. The rearrangement links TRBV19 to TRBJ2-3; 11 bases fit TRBD2. J lost 5 bases, V lost 7 bases, and 8 bases had no gene match. Looked up from germline, CDR1 is LNHDA and CDR2 is SQIVND (reference sequence). The CDR3 runs 15 residues.

V and J are TRBV25-1 and TRBJ2-1; maybe TRBD1 (6 bases). V was trimmed by 6 bases and J by 5 bases, leaving 14 bases between them. This CDR3 is 14 amino acids long. CDR1 is MGHDK and CDR2 is SYGVNS in the germline V gene. The CDR3 is CASSALRGNNEQFF. CDR3 nucleotide sequence: TGTGCCAGCAGCGCTCTGAGGGGGAACAATGAGCAGTTCTTC.

In its sample, this clone ranks as large. This chain joins TRBV6-2 or TRBV6-3 and TRBJ1-6; possible D gene TRBD1, 6 bases. V lost 6 bases to trimming and J lost 3 bases, with 9 bases between them. The germline V gene encodes CDR1 MNHEY and CDR2 SVGEGT. This CDR3 comprises 14 residues. CDR3 sequence (DNA): TGTGCCAGCAGCTTGGGACACTATAATTCACCCCTCCACTTT. As protein: CASSLGHYNSPLHF.

The chain recombines TRBV10-1 with TRBJ2-1; 8 bases fit TRBD1. V trimming: 5 bases; J trimming: 4 bases; junction bases outside the gene matches: 4. Germline V CDR1 and CDR2: WNHNN, SYGVQD (reference sequence). CDR3 length equals 14 residues. CDR3 DNA: TGCGCCAGCAGTATGACAGGGGCTTACAATGAGCAGTTCTTC. Translated, it gives CASSMTGAYNEQFF.

J is TRBJ1-3 and V is TRBV2, with 7 bases fitting TRBD1. CDR1 SNHLY and CDR2 FYNNEI come from the germline V gene. The CDR3 runs 14 residues. V trimming: 6 bases; J trimming: 2 bases; junction bases outside the gene matches: 4. The CDR3, as DNA: TGTGCCAGCAGGACAGGGTTCGCTGGAAACACCATATATTTT. This sequence encodes CASRTGFAGNTIYF.

The V call is TRBV19, the J call TRBJ2-2, with a weak D call TRBD2 (6 bases). The ends were cut back, 5 bases at V and 1 base at J, with 17 bases in the middle. Germline CDR1 and CDR2: LNHDA and SQIVND (reference sequence). The CDR3 consists of 17 residues. The CDR3 nucleotides read TGTGCCAGTAGTCCCCCGGCGGGACGACTGAACACCGGGGAGCTGTTTTTT. It encodes CASSPPAGRLNTGELFF.

J is TRBJ2-3 and V is TRBV14, with TRBD1 matching over 8 bases. The length of the CDR3 is 16 residues. Germline V CDR1 and CDR2: SGHDN, FVKESK. The V and J ends lost 2 bases and 2 bases, in that order; junction bases with no gene match: 6. Here the CDR3 DNA reads TGTGCCAGCAGCCAAACTTCGGGACAGGTCACAGATACGCAGTATTTT. Its protein is CASSQTSGQVTDTQYF. Drawing the rest from reference TRBV14 and TRBJ2-3, the complete variable domain is EAGVTQFPSHSVIEKGQTVTLRCDPISGHDNLYWYRRVMGKEIKFLLHFVKESKQDESGMPNNRFLAERTGGTYSTLKVQPAELEDSGVYFCASSQTSGQVTDTQYFGPGTRLTVL.

The genes are TRBV19 and TRBJ1-3; the D is unclear. Trimming shortened V by 11 bases and J by 4 bases, and 18 bases separated the two germline ends. This CDR3 is built from 14 residues. Germline V gene sequence: CDR1 LNHDA, CDR2 SQIVND (reference sequence). The CDR3 nucleotides are TGTGCCTCTTCCAGGAGGGTGGAAGGAAACACCATATATTTT. Amino acid sequence: CASSRRVEGNTIYF.

The chain carries TRBV25-1 and TRBJ2-1, with a tentative D call TRBD2 (6 bases). Trimming shortened V by 3 bases and J by 6 bases, and 15 bases separated the two germline ends. Per the germline V gene, CDR1 is MGHDK and CDR2 is SYGVNS. The CDR3 is made up of 15 amino acids. CDR3 loop: CASSDRRGLGNEQFF. The CDR3 DNA reads as TGTGCCAGCAGTGACAGGAGGGGACTCGGCAATGAGCAGTTCTTC.

The genes are TRBV15 and TRBJ2-7, with 10 positions matching TRBD1. Germline trimming cut 1 base from V and 5 bases from J; bases unmatched to any gene: 11. The CDR3 has 17 amino acids. Germline CDR1 reads LNHNV; CDR2 reads YYDKDF (reference sequence). The CDR3 nucleotides read TGTGCCACCAGCAGAGGGGGGATCGGGACAGGGGCCAACGAGCAGTACTTC. Translation: CATSRGGIGTGANEQYF.

This clone was seen a handful of times. The chain is built from TRBV5-1 and TRBJ2-1; 7 bases align to TRBD1. The CDR3 length is 16 residues. V dropped 7 bases and J dropped 3; count of bases not matched to a gene: 13. Looked up from germline, CDR1 is SGHRS and CDR2 is YFSETQ. The CDR3 protein is CASGSAGTELYNEQFF. In DNA form, the CDR3 reads TGCGCCAGCGGAAGTGCCGGGACAGAACTCTACAATGAGCAGTTCTTC.